A selection of T cell receptor beta chains follows, all from one sample in a study of CD8 T cells in ankylosing spondylitis. MiXCR, applied by TCRdb to the 5' RACE reads, yields one record per CDR3 protein. Of some 300,000 distinct CDR3 sequences in the sample, around 21% were seen once. The sequenced sample consisted of blood, either unsorted or a sorted T cell fraction (not recorded which). The receptors shown here come from a female donor with ankylosing spondylitis or in good health (not recorded which). Each CDR3 is given with its conserved first and last residue. D genes are given only for firm matches. Clone size is stated in some rows and not others, as once, few, many or a class when expanded.

d_gene | j_gene | abundance | v_gene | CDR3nt | CDR3aa
- | TRBJ2-7 | - | TRBV12-3/TRBV12-4 | TGTGCCAGCAGTTTAACTCCTGACGGCTACGAGCAGTACTTC | CASSLTPDGYEQYF
- | TRBJ2-1 | many | TRBV23-1 | TGTGCCAGCAGCCAGGGGGGAGAGCAGTTCTTC | CASSQGGEQFF
- | TRBJ1-2 | few | TRBV20-1 | TGCAGTGCTAGAGGACAGACTTCTAACTATGGCTACACCTTC | CSARGQTSNYGYTF
- | TRBJ2-2 | - | TRBV5-4 | TGTGCCAGCAGTCCCGGGGGCTACACCGGGGAGCTGTTTTTT | CASSPGGYTGELFF
TRBD1 | TRBJ1-5 | many | TRBV20-1 | TGCAGTGCTGCGACGGGGACAGGGGGTTTTCGGCCCCAGCATTTT | CSAATGTGGFRPQHF
TRBD2 | TRBJ2-1 | - | TRBV7-2 | TGTGCCAGCAGCTTAGAATTGGGCCTAGCGGGGGGCGATGAGCAGTTCTTC | CASSLELGLAGGDEQFF
- | TRBJ1-1 | many | TRBV29-1 | TGCAGCGTTAAAGGATGGGACACTGAAGCTTTCTTT | CSVKGWDTEAFF
- | TRBJ2-2 | - | TRBV4-2 | TGTGCCAGCAGCCCCCGTCGCCGGGGCGGCCTAATGACTACCACTAACACCGGGGAGCTGTTTTTT | CASSPRRRGGLMTTTNTGELFF
TRBD2 | TRBJ2-1 | - | TRBV7-9 | TGTGCCAGCGGGGAGAGATTAGCGGGAGTTCACGATGAGCAGTTCTTC | CASGERLAGVHDEQFF
- | TRBJ2-3 | - | TRBV20-1 | TGCAGTGCTAGAGATCCCAGATCTAGCACAGATACGCAGTATTTT | CSARDPRSSTDTQYF
- | TRBJ2-1 | few | TRBV28 | TGTGCCAGTTTGACAGATAGCTCCTACAATGAGCAGTTCTTC | CASLTDSSYNEQFF
- | TRBJ1-2 | few | TRBV4-3 | TGCGCCAGCAGCCAAGATGAACCTATGGCAGGCTATGGCTACACCTTC | CASSQDEPMAGYGYTF
TRBD2 | TRBJ2-1 | - | TRBV19 | TGTGCCAGTACTGGCGGGAGGAACTACAATGAGCAGTTCTTC | CASTGGRNYNEQFF
- | TRBJ1-1 | few | TRBV27 | TGTGCCAGCAGTCCCCTCGGGCGGCTCGGGACTGAAGCTTTCTTT | CASSPLGRLGTEAFF
- | TRBJ2-4 | - | TRBV6-1 | TGTGCCAGCAGTGACGGCTACAAAAACATTCAGTACTTC | CASSDGYKNIQYF
- | TRBJ2-1 | - | TRBV6-2/TRBV6-3 | TGTGCCAGCGGGACTTCCTACAATGAGCAGTTCTTC | CASGTSYNEQFF
- | TRBJ2-1 | many | TRBV7-2 | TGTGCCAGCAGCTTACGCTACAATGAGCAGTTCTTC | CASSLRYNEQFF
- | TRBJ2-1 | - | TRBV7-8 | TGTGCCAGCAGCTCAGTCTCGGGGGTCAGTGAGCAGTTCTTC | CASSSVSGVSEQFF
- | TRBJ2-2 | few | TRBV3-1 | TGTGCCAGCAGCCAGGCTTCCGGGACGGGCGGGGAGCTGTTTTTT | CASSQASGTGGELFF
TRBD1 | TRBJ2-5 | - | TRBV10-3 | TGTGCCTCCGCTGACAGGGCACAAGAGACCCAGTACTTC | CASADRAQETQYF
- | TRBJ1-2 | few | TRBV6-5 | TGTGCCAGCAATTTCCACCCCGACAGAGACTATGGCTACACCTTC | CASNFHPDRDYGYTF
TRBD2 | TRBJ2-1 | - | TRBV6-5 | TGTGCCAGCAGTTACGGACTAGCGGGCCTCTACAATGAGCAGTTCTTC | CASSYGLAGLYNEQFF
TRBD2 | TRBJ2-3 | - | TRBV5-1 | TGCGCCAGCGGAGGACGGACTAGCGGTACAGATACGCAGTATTTT | CASGGRTSGTDTQYF
TRBD1 | TRBJ1-2 | - | TRBV2 | TGTGCCAGCAGTGAGGACAGGGGGCTGAACTATGGCTACACCTTC | CASSEDRGLNYGYTF
TRBD1 | TRBJ1-1 | once | TRBV23-1 | TGCGCCAGCGGAACAGGGGTCCCTTTGAACACTGAAGCTTTCTTT | CASGTGVPLNTEAFF